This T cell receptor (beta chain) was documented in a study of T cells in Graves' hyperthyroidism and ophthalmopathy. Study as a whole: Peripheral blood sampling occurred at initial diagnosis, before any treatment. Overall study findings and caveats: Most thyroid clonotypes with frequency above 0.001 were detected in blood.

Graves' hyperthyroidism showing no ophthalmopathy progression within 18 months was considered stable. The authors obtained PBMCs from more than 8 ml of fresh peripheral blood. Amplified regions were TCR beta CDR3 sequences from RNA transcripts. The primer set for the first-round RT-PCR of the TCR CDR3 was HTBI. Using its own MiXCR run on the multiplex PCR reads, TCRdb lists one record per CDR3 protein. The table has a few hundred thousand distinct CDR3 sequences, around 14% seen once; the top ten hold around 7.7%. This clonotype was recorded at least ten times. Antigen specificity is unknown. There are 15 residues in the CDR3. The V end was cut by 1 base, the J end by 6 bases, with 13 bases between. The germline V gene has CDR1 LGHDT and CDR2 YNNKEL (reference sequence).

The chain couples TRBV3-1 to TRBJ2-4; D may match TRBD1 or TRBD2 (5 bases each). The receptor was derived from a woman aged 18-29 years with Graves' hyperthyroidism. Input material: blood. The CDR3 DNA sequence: TGTGCCAGCAGCCAAGGTCCGGGGACGAGAAACATTCAGTACTTC. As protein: CASSQGPGTRNIQYF.